Presented here are 24 T cell receptor beta chains from one specimen sequenced in a study of cytomegalovirus exposure and HLA in healthy donors. Profiling relied on immunoSEQ multiplex PCR, and the TCRdb table lists in-frame clones only, not all of them. The sample lists a few hundred thousand clones; roughly 91% were seen once. Sequenced input: PBMCs. The receptors here all came from a young woman in good health and CMV-seronegative.

This chain joins TRBV9 and TRBJ2-3; 10 bases fit TRBD2. CDR3 length: 16 amino acids. Germline CDR1 is SGDLS and CDR2 is YYNGEE. The J segment lost 4 bases and the V segment lost 1 base, leaving 6 bases of the junction unmatched. CDR3 residues: CASSVQSSGRSDTQYF. In DNA, the CDR3 is TGTGCCAGCAGCGTACAGTCTAGCGGGAGATCAGATACGCAGTATTTT. Full variable domain (outside the CDR3, taken from reference TRBV9 and TRBJ2-3): DSGVTQTPKHLITATGQRVTLRCSPRSGDLSVYWYQQSLDQGLQFLIQYYNGEERAKGNILERFSAQQFPDLHSELNLSSLELGDSALYFCASSVQSSGRSDTQYFGPGTRLTVL.

V and J are TRBV6-6 and TRBJ2-7; D not resolved. Looked up from germline, CDR1 is MNHNY and CDR2 is SVGAGI (reference sequence). Trimming took 0 bases from V and 6 from J, leaving 3 bases between them. The CDR3 covers 11 residues. The CDR3 spells CASSYSTEQYF. In DNA form, the CDR3 reads TGTGCCAGCAGTTACTCGACCGAGCAGTACTTC.

This clone was seen once. The chain combines TRBV7-2 with TRBJ2-7, with 10 bases that match TRBD1. Losses at the gene ends were 3 bases for V and 6 bases for J; bases not matched to a gene: 11. CDR3 length: 16 residues. The germline gives CDR1 SGHTA, CDR2 FQGNSA. The CDR3: CASSLSGTGASGEQYF. The CDR3, as DNA: TGTGCCAGCAGCTTGTCCGGGACAGGGGCCTCCGGCGAGCAGTACTTC.

The V call is TRBV27, the J call TRBJ2-1, with TRBD1 identical over 8 bases. The CDR3 length is 14 residues. Trimming cost V 4 bases and J 4 bases; bases outside gene matches: 3. Germline V gives CDR1 MNHEY, CDR2 SMNVEV (reference sequence). This CDR3 is CASSSQGAYNEQFF. As DNA, the CDR3 is TGTGCCAGCAGTTCCCAGGGGGCATACAATGAGCAGTTCTTC.

The rearrangement joins TRBV18 to TRBJ2-1; D is perhaps TRBD2 (6 bases). Per the germline V gene, CDR1 is KGHSH and CDR2 is LQKENI. Trimming cost V 4 bases and J 1 base, with 11 bases left between them. The CDR3 length is 15 residues. CDR3 coding DNA: TGTGCCAGCTCACGGGAGGCGGGATCCTACAATGAGCAGTTCTTC. Translation: CASSREAGSYNEQFF.

V and J are TRBV5-1 and TRBJ1-3; maybe TRBD1 (5 bases). The CDR3 runs 16 residues. CDR1 SGHRS and CDR2 YFSETQ come from the germline V gene. V lost 1 base to trimming and J lost 2 bases, with 13 bases between them. DNA of the CDR3: TGCGCCAGCAGCTTGTTAGCCTCGGGGGCTGGAAACACCATATATTTT. Translating gives CASSLLASGAGNTIYF.

Comment on this clone: At one end, the junction sequence differs from germline, possibly due to a read error. The chain couples TRBV29-1 to TRBJ1-2; 7 bases fit TRBD1. The CDR3 length is 13 residues. In germline, CDR1 is SQVTM, CDR2 ANQGSEA. The chain's CDR3 is CSVEDRAFYGYTF. CDR3 coding DNA: TGCAGCGTAGAAGACAGGGCTTTCTATGGCTACACCTTC.

The chain uses TRBV11-2 and TRBJ2-7; tentative D call: TRBD2 (5 bases). Germline V gene lookup returns CDR1 SGHAT and CDR2 FQNNGV. This CDR3 region has 13 residues. Deletions cut 2 bases from V and 3 bases from J, with 8 bases between. CDR3 DNA sequence: TGTGCCAGCAGCTTAACCGGGAACTACGAGCAGTACTTC. Its translation is CASSLTGNYEQYF.

The V and J genes are TRBV9 and TRBJ1-2, with D perhaps TRBD1 (6 bases). Per the germline V gene, CDR1 is SGDLS and CDR2 is YYNGEE. V lost 3 bases, J lost 1 base, and 13 bases lay in between. The CDR3 extends over 15 amino acids. The CDR3 protein is CASSADGQLNYGYTF. CDR3 nucleotide sequence: TGTGCCAGCAGCGCAGACGGACAGCTTAACTATGGCTACACCTTC.

The gene calls are TRBV9 and TRBJ2-7, with D hard to call. Trimming cost V 4 bases and J 5 bases, with 10 bases left between them. The CDR3 runs to 12 residues. Looked up from germline, CDR1 is SGDLS and CDR2 is YYNGEE. CDR3 amino acids: CASSPGGHEQYF. The CDR3 DNA is TGTGCCAGCAGCCCAGGTGGCCACGAGCAGTACTTC.

The V gene is TRBV7-2, the J gene TRBJ2-2; 8 bases align to TRBD1. The ends lost 6 bases at V and 2 bases at J; junction bases unmatched: 5. The germline CDR1 and CDR2 sequences are SGHTA and FQGNSA. This CDR3 comprises 15 residues. CDR3 in DNA: TGTGCCAGCAGAGGGGACAGGCTAAACACCGGGGAGCTGTTTTTT. This codes for CASRGDRLNTGELFF. Full variable domain (outside the CDR3, taken from reference TRBV7-2 and TRBJ2-2): GAGVSQSPSNKVTEKGKDVELRCDPISGHTALYWYRQSLGQGLEFLIYFQGNSAPDKSGLPSDRFSAERTGGSVSTLTIQRTQQEDSAVYLCASRGDRLNTGELFFGEGSRLTVL.

This clone was detected only a few times. V usage is TRBV7-9 and J usage is TRBJ2-7; the D is unclear. V gave up 5 bases and J gave up 6 bases, with 8 bases separating them. Per germline, CDR1 SEHNR and CDR2 FQNEAQ (reference sequence). CDR3 size: 11 residues. The CDR3 sequence: CASSPLLEQYF. As DNA, the CDR3 is TGTGCCAGCAGCCCTCTTCTCGAGCAGTACTTC.

This clone occurred once. This chain connects TRBV7-6 to TRBJ2-1; 7 nucleotides agree with TRBD2. Germline values: CDR1 SGHVS, CDR2 FNYEAQ. This CDR3 has 15 amino acids. J was trimmed by 7 bases and V by 1 base; bases with no gene match: 7. The CDR3 region is CASSLGGRIRNEQFF. The CDR3 region has the DNA TGTGCCAGCAGCTTAGGCGGGAGAATCCGAAATGAGCAGTTCTTC.

This sequence joins TRBV29-1 and TRBJ2-5; no reliable D call. The germline V and J ends were trimmed by 4 bases and 5 bases, with 5 bases remaining between them. Germline V gene data show CDR1 as SQVTM and CDR2 as ANQGSEA. The CDR3 is 10 amino acids. The CDR3 DNA is TGCAGCGTTGGAAGGGAGACCCAGTACTTC. It is translated as CSVGRETQYF.

This clone came up once. The chain recombines TRBV4-2 with TRBJ2-2, with 8 nucleotides matching TRBD1. Germline V lookup: CDR1 LGHNA, CDR2 YNFKEQ. V lost 4 bases and J lost 4; bases outside the gene matches: 5. The CDR3 runs 15 residues. The CDR3 region has the DNA TGTGCCAGCAGCCTGGCAGGGGGCCTCACCGGGGAGCTGTTTTTT. Its translation is CASSLAGGLTGELFF.

The chain carries TRBV5-1 and TRBJ1-4; 9 bases line up with TRBD1. Trimming took 4 bases from V and 7 from J; bases not matched to a gene: 5. Germline V gene data show CDR1 as SGHRS and CDR2 as YFSETQ. The CDR3 totals 14 residues. The DNA of the CDR3 is TGCGCCAGCAGCAAGACAGGGGGGAGTGAAAAACTGTTTTTT. Protein product: CASSKTGGSEKLFF.

The CDR3 spells CESRESLKEQFF. The CDR3 coding sequence is TGTGAGAGTAGGGAAAGCTTGAAAGAGCAGTTCTTC. This chain links TRBV27 with TRBJ2-1; no clear D gene. CDR1 and CDR2 (germline): MNHEY, SMNVEV (reference sequence). CDR3 size: 12 residues.

This chain uses TRBV18 with TRBJ2-3, with D possibly called TRBD1 or TRBD2 (5 bases each). The CDR3 has 13 residues. V lost 8 bases to trimming and J lost 6 bases, with 15 bases between them. Germline V gene data show CDR1 as KGHSH and CDR2 as LQKENI. DNA for the CDR3: TGTGCCAGCCGACCGGGACCCCTGGATACGCAGTATTTT. It codes for CASRPGPLDTQYF.

The rearrangement joins TRBV5-4 to TRBJ2-7, with TRBD1 identical over 7 bases. There are 14 residues in the CDR3. Losses at the gene ends were 0 bases for V and 3 bases for J; bases not matched to a gene: 3. Per the germline V gene, CDR1 is SGHNT and CDR2 is YYREEE (reference sequence). The DNA of the CDR3 is TGTGCCAGCAGCTTGGACAGGGGATACTACGAGCAGTACTTC. It translates to CASSLDRGYYEQYF.

V usage is TRBV4-3 and J usage is TRBJ2-7; 10 nucleotides line up with TRBD1. The CDR3 loop spans 16 amino acids. The V gene end was trimmed by 4 bases and the J gene end by 3 bases; junction bases not matched to a gene: 9. Per the germline V gene, CDR1 is LGHNA and CDR2 is YSLEER. The CDR3: CASSPGTGANIYEQYF. The CDR3 DNA follows: TGCGCCAGCAGCCCAGGGACAGGGGCGAACATCTACGAGCAGTACTTC.

The V call is TRBV5-1, the J call TRBJ2-7; 7 nucleotides agree with TRBD1. CDR3 size: 15 residues. V gave up 4 bases and J gave up 4 bases; unmatched junction bases: 11. Germline CDR1 SGHRS, CDR2 YFSETQ. The DNA for the CDR3 is TGCGCCAGCAGCCAAACAGGGGAGATAGGTTACGAGCAGTACTTC. Its protein is CASSQTGEIGYEQYF.

The chain has TRBV5-4 and TRBJ1-1; D might be TRBD1 (5 bases). This CDR3 spans 13 amino acids. Per the germline V gene, CDR1 is SGHNT and CDR2 is YYREEE (reference sequence). Trimming pared 4 bases from V and 10 bases from J, leaving 17 bases between. The CDR3 nucleotides read TGTGCCAGCAGCCCCCAGGGCCGAGCCGGAGCTTTCTTT. This encodes CASSPQGRAGAFF.

The gene calls are TRBV11-2 and TRBJ2-7; 8 nucleotides match TRBD1. Germline V gene data show CDR1 as SGHAT and CDR2 as FQNNGV. This CDR3 has 13 residues. The J segment lost 5 bases and the V segment lost 5 bases, leaving 5 bases of the junction unmatched. The CDR3 DNA is TGTGCCAGCAGCATTGGACAGGGCCACGAGCAGTACTTC. Amino acids: CASSIGQGHEQYF.

This clone was observed once. This chain connects TRBV7-9 to TRBJ2-7; 12 bases align to TRBD1. With V trimmed by 5 bases and J by 7 bases, 15 bases remained unmatched. Looked up from germline, CDR1 is SEHNR and CDR2 is FQNEAQ (reference sequence). This CDR3 spans 17 amino acids. The CDR3 region has the DNA TGTGCCAGCAGCAAGGACCCGGGACAGGGGGCTTCCATTGAGCAGTACTTC. It codes for CASSKDPGQGASIEQYF.